This entry lists 27 T cell receptor beta chains sequenced from one sample in a study of T cells in Graves' hyperthyroidism and ophthalmopathy. RNA transcripts yielded amplified TCR beta CDR3 regions. The HTBI set primed first-round TCR CDR3 RT-PCR. TCRdb fed the multiplex PCR reads into MiXCR, producing one record per CDR3 protein. The sample lists some 350,000 distinct CDR3 sequences, 15% to 19% occurring once. The sample comprised blood. The receptors come from a woman under 30 with Graves' hyperthyroidism that later progressed to Graves' ophthalmopathy.

Many counts were recorded for this clonotype. This sequence joins TRBV7-9 and TRBJ2-7; tentatively, D is TRBD1 (6 bases). The CDR3 consists of 14 residues. Germline V gene data show CDR1 as SEHNR and CDR2 as FQNEAQ (reference sequence). The V end was cut by 1 base, the J end by 4 bases, with 11 bases between. The CDR3 DNA follows: TGTGCCAGCAGCTTAGGGACAGCACAATACGAGCAGTACTTC. Its protein product is CASSLGTAQYEQYF. The variable domain in full, with the rest retrieved from reference TRBV7-9 and TRBJ2-7, is DTGVSQNPRHKITKRGQNVTFRCDPISEHNRLYWYRQTLGQGPEFLTYFQNEAQLEKSRLLSDRFSAERPKGSFSTLEIQRTEQGDSAMYLCASSLGTAQYEQYFGPGTRLTVT.

Only a few counts were recorded for this clonotype. The chain couples TRBV7-2 to TRBJ2-2; D is ambiguous. The CDR3 consists of 14 residues. Trimming stripped 1 base from V and 6 bases from J, with 9 bases between. Germline V gene sequence: CDR1 SGHTA, CDR2 FQGNSA. This CDR3 reads CASSLGGSAGELFF. The DNA of the CDR3 is TGTGCCAGCAGCTTAGGGGGTTCGGCCGGGGAGCTGTTTTTT.

This clonotype was counted many times. This chain connects TRBV15 to TRBJ1-1, with D unclear. The CDR3 has 13 residues. Germline V CDR1 and CDR2: LNHNV, YYDKDF (reference sequence). Deletions cut 5 bases from V and 4 bases from J, with 11 bases between. The CDR3 DNA reads as TGTGCCACCAGCCGAACTAAGCCCACTGAAGCTTTCTTT. Residues: CATSRTKPTEAFF.

This clonotype was counted ten times or more. The V call is TRBV20-1, the J call TRBJ2-7, with TRBD2 matching 12 bases. Germline CDR1 reads DFQATT; CDR2 reads SNEGSKA (reference sequence). Losses at the gene ends were 5 bases for V and 4 bases for J; bases not matched to a gene: 15. The CDR3 runs to 17 residues. The CDR3 DNA reads as TGCAGTGCTTCCTCTCACATGACTAGCGGGAGTTTGTACGAGCAGTACTTC. Amino acids: CSASSHMTSGSLYEQYF.

This clonotype was detected many times. The chain has TRBV6-5 and TRBJ1-1; D call uncertain. CDR3 length: 13 residues. V lost 2 bases and J 7 bases, leaving 11 bases between the germline ends. Germline V CDR1 and CDR2: MNHEY, SVGAGI. The CDR3 is CASSYLSQHEAFF. The CDR3 DNA reads as TGTGCCAGCAGTTACCTATCACAGCATGAAGCTTTCTTT.

V usage is TRBV27 and J usage is TRBJ2-1; 8 bases are shared with TRBD2. Germline V gene sequence: CDR1 MNHEY, CDR2 SMNVEV (reference sequence). V dropped 0 bases and J dropped 7; count of bases not matched to a gene: 17. The CDR3 is 19 residues long. The CDR3 nucleotides are TGTGCCAGCAGTTTATCGGAGGGCCGGGGAGCGGGAGCAGTAAATGAGCAGTTCTTC. It is translated as CASSLSEGRGAGAVNEQFF.

Notes on this clonotype: This may be a read error: a much more frequent sequence differs by one nucleotide. The chain joins TRBV20-1 to TRBJ2-4; TRBD1 might be the D (6 bases). The CDR3 is 16 residues long. Germline V gene lookup returns CDR1 DFQATT and CDR2 SNEGSKA (reference sequence). The CDR3 nucleotides are TGCAGTGCTAGAGGTTCAGGGGTTGGGGCCAAAAACATGCAGTACTTC. Translated, it gives CSARGSGVGAKNMQYF.

In this sample, this clonotype turned up many times. The rearrangement joins TRBV7-2 to TRBJ2-7, with 13 nucleotides matching TRBD2. The germline V gene encodes CDR1 SGHTA and CDR2 FQGNSA. V was clipped by 4 bases and J by 1 base; unmatched bases: 4. This CDR3 is 16 amino acids long. CDR3 loop: CASSWRTSGSSYEQYF. The CDR3, as DNA: TGTGCCAGCAGCTGGAGGACTAGCGGGAGTTCCTACGAGCAGTACTTC.

This rearrangement joins TRBV7-9 to TRBJ2-7; D may be TRBD2 (6 bases). Per the germline V gene, CDR1 is SEHNR and CDR2 is FQNEAQ (reference sequence). The CDR3 runs to 15 residues. Trimming shortened V by 4 bases and J by 6 bases, and 19 bases separated the two germline ends. This CDR3 is CASSWRGASRREQYF. The CDR3 DNA sequence: TGTGCCAGCAGCTGGCGCGGGGCCTCCCGCCGCGAGCAGTACTTC.

The chain couples TRBV4-1 to TRBJ2-2; 9 nucleotides match TRBD2. The ends lost 1 base at V and 6 bases at J; junction bases unmatched: 18. The CDR3 covers 20 residues. Germline V gene data show CDR1 as MGHRA and CDR2 as YSYEKL. CDR3: CASSQVAPPAAGGPSGELFF. CDR3 coding DNA: TGCGCCAGCAGCCAAGTAGCCCCCCCCGCGGCGGGAGGGCCATCCGGGGAGCTGTTTTTT.

The table lists this clonotype with many counts. The chain uses TRBV7-2 and TRBJ2-7; no clear D. The ends were cut back, 5 bases at V and 0 bases at J, with 8 bases in the middle. Germline assignment: CDR1 SGHTA and CDR2 FQGNSA. This CDR3 spans 13 amino acids. CDR3: CASSIDHSYEQYF. DNA for the CDR3: TGTGCCAGCAGCATCGACCACTCCTACGAGCAGTACTTC.

V is TRBV27 and J is TRBJ1-5, with a tentative D call TRBD1 (6 bases). From germline, CDR1 is MNHEY and CDR2 SMNVEV (reference sequence). V gave up 4 bases and J gave up 5 bases, with 15 bases separating them. The CDR3 is 15 amino acids. CDR3 loop: CASSWGPGGHQPQHF. CDR3 nucleotide sequence: TGTGCCAGCAGTTGGGGACCTGGGGGGCATCAGCCCCAGCATTTT.

This clonotype was recorded at least ten times. The chain combines TRBV20-1 with TRBJ2-7, with TRBD2 as a possible D gene (6 bases). Trimming took 3 bases from V and 1 from J, leaving 22 bases between them. This CDR3 has 17 residues. Germline V gene lookup returns CDR1 DFQATT and CDR2 SNEGSKA (reference sequence). CDR3 region: CSARDRDSQISSYEQYF. The DNA for the CDR3 is TGCAGTGCTAGGGATCGGGACTCACAAATAAGTTCCTACGAGCAGTACTTC.

CDR3 region: CASSLSAGAGQETQYF. The CDR3 DNA reads as TGTGCCAGCAGCCTTTCGGCGGGAGCAGGCCAAGAGACCCAGTACTTC. The rearrangement uses TRBV7-2 and TRBJ2-5; 7 nucleotides align to TRBD2. V was clipped by 5 bases and J by 1 base; unmatched bases: 10. Per the germline V gene, CDR1 is SGHTA and CDR2 is FQGNSA. The length of the CDR3 is 16 residues.

This clonotype was observed at least ten times. V gene TRBV27 combines with J gene TRBJ1-1; D is uncertain. In germline, CDR1 is MNHEY, CDR2 SMNVEV (reference sequence). The CDR3 loop spans 13 amino acids. Trimming removed 6 bases at V and 4 bases at J, with 12 bases between. The CDR3 is CASRSLPGTEAFF. CDR3 in DNA: TGTGCCAGCAGGAGCCTCCCTGGCACTGAAGCTTTCTTT.

The V call is TRBV27, the J call TRBJ2-1, with 10 positions matching TRBD2. V dropped 6 bases and J dropped 10; count of bases not matched to a gene: 15. The CDR3 is 16 amino acids. The germline CDR1 and CDR2 sequences are MNHEY and SMNVEV (reference sequence). CDR3 in amino acids: CASSLGSGLADPEQFF. The CDR3 coding sequence is TGTGCCAGCAGCCTCGGTAGCGGACTAGCGGATCCCGAGCAGTTCTTC.

The chain is built from TRBV5-1 and TRBJ1-2; D not certain. The CDR3 contains 14 residues. Between the trimmed V and J ends, which lost 4 bases and 4 bases, there was a span of 14 bases. CDR1 is SGHRS and CDR2 is YFSETQ in the germline V gene. In nucleotides, the CDR3 is TGCGCCAGCAGCACCCAGCCCGGAGCCTATGGCTACACCTTC. This translates into CASSTQPGAYGYTF.

Concerning this clonotype itself: Sequence at one end of the junction differs from germline and may be a read error. The V call is TRBV14, the J call TRBJ2-7, with D uncertain. Looked up from germline, CDR1 is SGHDN and CDR2 is FVKESK. The CDR3 has 14 residues. CDR3 loop: CAGSQNPRSYEQYF. CDR3 sequence (DNA): TGTGCCGGCAGCCAAAACCCGCGGTCTTACGAGCAGTACTTC.

Of note for this clonotype: A read error may explain this, as a much larger clone is one base away. V usage is TRBV6-6 and J usage is TRBJ1-1, with a possible D match to TRBD1 (5 bases). From germline, CDR1 is MNHNY and CDR2 SVGAGI (reference sequence). The CDR3 runs 16 residues. CDR3 region: CATSYSWDGSNTEAFF. The CDR3 DNA is TGTGCCACCAGTTACTCGTGGGACGGGAGTAACACTGAAGCTTTCTTT.

In this sample, this clonotype turned up a few times. The J gene is TRBJ2-3, the V gene TRBV12-3 or TRBV12-4, with TRBD2 matching over 12 bases. The junction had 8 bases not matched to a gene; V was cut back by 5 bases and J by 5 bases. This CDR3 spans 16 amino acids. Here the CDR3 DNA reads TGTGCCAGCAGTGGGCTAGCGGGAGGGCTCGGAGATACGCAGTATTTT. Protein sequence: CASSGLAGGLGDTQYF.

This clonotype was observed at least ten times. The chain couples TRBV28 to TRBJ1-1; D is possibly TRBD1 (5 bases). The V gene's germline CDR1 is MDHEN and CDR2 SYDVKM. V gave up 6 bases and J gave up 1 base, with 12 bases separating them. This CDR3 is 14 amino acids long. The chain's CDR3 is CASRGVGQNTEAFF. The CDR3 DNA reads as TGTGCCAGCAGGGGGGTAGGACAGAACACTGAAGCTTTCTTT.

This clonotype appeared many times. J is TRBJ2-2 and V is TRBV7-8, with D possibly TRBD1 on 5 matching bases. The ends were cut back, 1 base at V and 2 bases at J, with 11 bases in the middle. The CDR3 consists of 16 residues. Germline V gives CDR1 SGHVS, CDR2 FQNEAQ. The CDR3 bases are TGTGCCAGCAGCTTAGGACGGACACTTAACACCGGGGAGCTGTTTTTT. Translation gives CASSLGRTLNTGELFF. Supplemented by reference TRBV7-8 and TRBJ2-2, the full variable domain reads GAGVSQSPRYKVAKRGQDVALRCDPISGHVSLFWYQQALGQGPEFLTYFQNEAQLDKSGLPSDRFFAERPEGSVSTLKIQRTQQEDSAVYLCASSLGRTLNTGELFFGEGSRLTVL.

This clonotype was picked up many times. The CDR3 spells CASSVSWRQPQHF. The CDR3 DNA reads TGTGCCAGCAGTGTGAGTTGGCGCCAGCCCCAGCATTTT. This chain connects TRBV6-1 to TRBJ1-5; D not certain. Trimming removed 4 bases at V and 7 bases at J, with 11 bases between. Germline CDR1 and CDR2: MNHNS and SASEGT. The CDR3 runs to 13 residues.

This clonotype showed up many times. The rearrangement joins TRBV24-1 to TRBJ1-2; D is uncertain. From germline, CDR1 is KGHDR and CDR2 SFDVKD. V was pared by 3 bases and J by 10 bases, with 17 bases between. The length of the CDR3 is 14 residues. DNA for the CDR3: TGTGCCACCAGTGATCCGCCCGCCTTCAACGACTACACCTTC. This codes for CATSDPPAFNDYTF.

In this sample, this clonotype turned up a few times. The genes are TRBV20-1 and TRBJ1-1; possibly TRBD1 for D (6 bases). V dropped 2 bases and J dropped 2 bases, with 15 bases sitting between them. The CDR3 runs 15 residues. Germline values: CDR1 DFQATT, CDR2 SNEGSKA (reference sequence). CDR3 amino acids: CSARRHNRDNTEAFF. The CDR3 DNA follows: TGCAGTGCTAGAAGACATAACAGGGACAACACTGAAGCTTTCTTT.

In this sample, this clonotype turned up many times. V is TRBV11-3 and J is TRBJ2-3; D call uncertain. The CDR3 runs to 13 residues. Trimming pared 3 bases from V and 9 bases from J, leaving 13 bases between. Germline-derived CDR1 and CDR2 are SGHNT and YENEEA. The CDR3 loop is CASSFGPRKTQYF. The DNA of the CDR3 is TGTGCCAGCAGCTTCGGTCCGAGAAAAACGCAGTATTTT.

The chain carries TRBV6-1 and TRBJ2-2; TRBD1 matches at 8 bases. The germline V gene has CDR1 MNHNS and CDR2 SASEGT. The CDR3 loop spans 14 amino acids. The J segment lost 4 bases and the V segment lost 7 bases, leaving 5 bases of the junction unmatched. CDR3 DNA: TGTGCCAGCACTAACAGGGGGACCACCGGGGAGCTGTTTTTT. It yields the protein CASTNRGTTGELFF.